At least ten counts were recorded for the clone carrying this T cell receptor beta chain. The CDR3 totals 16 residues. Germline V CDR1 and CDR2: LGHNA, YSLEER. V gave up 3 bases and J gave up 2 bases, with 17 bases separating them. The data were obtained in a study of CDR3 diversity in severe acne. MiXCR, run by TCRdb on the PCR reads, gives a single entry per CDR3 protein. The repertoire holds over 100,000 distinct CDR3 sequences, with roughly half as singletons. Material for sequencing was blood. The source of this sequence is a male donor with acne. V usage is TRBV4-3 and J usage is TRBJ2-7; maybe TRBD2 (7 bases). CDR3: CASSHPSGGPPYEQYF. The CDR3 nucleotides read TGCGCCAGCAGCCACCCCTCGGGGGGCCCTCCCTACGAGCAGTACTTC.